A selection of T cell receptor beta chains follows, all from one sample in a study of beta chain features in type 1 diabetes. Libraries were prepared by immunoSEQ multiplex PCR; TCRdb keeps only in-frame clonotypes and omits some of them. The sample shows fewer than 250,000 clones, about 63% of them seen only once. Sequencing used naive CD4+ T cells from blood. The receptors stem from a man aged 25-40 years in good health. The conserved cysteine and the conserved F or W are not part of the CDR3 here. D genes are given only for firm matches. Size is omitted from some rows. Given values are once, few, many or a class for expanded clones.

CDR3aa: ASSLSSDTQY; j_gene: TRBJ2-3; d_gene: -; v_gene: TRBV7-9; abundance: -
CDR3aa: ASKRGETQY; j_gene: TRBJ2-5; d_gene: TRBD2; v_gene: TRBV2; abundance: once
CDR3aa: ASSFGTGAYEQY; j_gene: TRBJ2-7; d_gene: TRBD1; v_gene: TRBV7-9; abundance: -
CDR3aa: AWSKGTSGSNEQF; j_gene: TRBJ2-1; d_gene: TRBD2; v_gene: TRBV30; abundance: few
CDR3aa: AWSLQVGEKLF; j_gene: TRBJ1-4; d_gene: -; v_gene: TRBV30; abundance: -
CDR3aa: ASSPPGSYEQY; j_gene: TRBJ2-7; d_gene: -; v_gene: TRBV6-6; abundance: -
CDR3aa: AWSQEGAGF; j_gene: TRBJ2-1; d_gene: -; v_gene: TRBV30; abundance: -
CDR3aa: ASSRDSQETQY; j_gene: TRBJ2-5; d_gene: -; v_gene: TRBV7-9; abundance: -
CDR3aa: ATSRDPSGAETQY; j_gene: TRBJ2-5; d_gene: -; v_gene: TRBV15; abundance: -
CDR3aa: ASSEYGGTYEQY; j_gene: TRBJ2-7; d_gene: -; v_gene: TRBV25-1; abundance: -
CDR3aa: ASSSGPRVEQY; j_gene: TRBJ2-7; d_gene: -; v_gene: TRBV11-3; abundance: -
CDR3aa: AWSPGTYNEQF; j_gene: TRBJ2-1; d_gene: -; v_gene: TRBV30; abundance: -
CDR3aa: ASSRTAANEKLF; j_gene: TRBJ1-4; d_gene: -; v_gene: TRBV4-1; abundance: -
CDR3aa: SVERKLNTEAF; j_gene: TRBJ1-1; d_gene: -; v_gene: TRBV29-1; abundance: -
CDR3aa: ASSYGGQTEAF; j_gene: TRBJ1-1; d_gene: -; v_gene: TRBV6-5; abundance: -
CDR3aa: ASSLEGNGEQF; j_gene: TRBJ2-1; d_gene: -; v_gene: TRBV5-1; abundance: -
CDR3aa: ASTMTLTQDGYT; j_gene: TRBJ1-2; d_gene: -; v_gene: TRBV21-1; abundance: -
CDR3aa: ASTGGLST; j_gene: TRBJ1-2; d_gene: TRBD1; v_gene: TRBV30; abundance: few
CDR3aa: ASSSGTANTGELF; j_gene: TRBJ2-2; d_gene: -; v_gene: TRBV7-7; abundance: few
CDR3aa: ASSPGRTASGETQY; j_gene: TRBJ2-5; d_gene: -; v_gene: TRBV18; abundance: -
CDR3aa: SAPRYTEAF; j_gene: TRBJ1-1; d_gene: -; v_gene: TRBV20-1; abundance: -
CDR3aa: ASSYSTSGTYEQY; j_gene: TRBJ2-7; d_gene: TRBD2; v_gene: TRBV6-6; abundance: -
CDR3aa: ASSLRSTDTQY; j_gene: TRBJ2-3; d_gene: -; v_gene: TRBV11-3; abundance: -
CDR3aa: ASSLSGTDTQY; j_gene: TRBJ2-3; d_gene: -; v_gene: TRBV5-1; abundance: -
CDR3aa: SAREIYEQY; j_gene: TRBJ2-7; d_gene: -; v_gene: TRBV20-1; abundance: -
CDR3aa: ASSMLGASRDEQF; j_gene: TRBJ2-1; d_gene: -; v_gene: TRBV28; abundance: -
CDR3aa: ASSVEQGAYGYT; j_gene: TRBJ1-2; d_gene: TRBD1; v_gene: TRBV9; abundance: -
CDR3aa: ASQGQGNEQF; j_gene: TRBJ2-1; d_gene: TRBD1; v_gene: TRBV10-3; abundance: -
CDR3aa: SVEPLYGPNYGYT; j_gene: TRBJ1-2; d_gene: -; v_gene: TRBV29-1; abundance: -
CDR3aa: SVEETGVAGELF; j_gene: TRBJ2-2; d_gene: TRBD1; v_gene: TRBV29-1; abundance: -
CDR3aa: SVRPTGNTIY; j_gene: TRBJ1-3; d_gene: -; v_gene: TRBV29-1; abundance: -
CDR3aa: SFSGQGIHEQF; j_gene: TRBJ2-1; d_gene: TRBD1; v_gene: TRBV29-1; abundance: few
CDR3aa: ASSLSPGPRTQY; j_gene: TRBJ2-5; d_gene: -; v_gene: TRBV28; abundance: -
CDR3aa: SAGATDTQY; j_gene: TRBJ2-3; d_gene: -; v_gene: TRBV20-1; abundance: few
CDR3aa: ASSPTSSYNEQF; j_gene: TRBJ2-1; d_gene: -; v_gene: TRBV18; abundance: -
CDR3aa: AITMGGLNNEQF; j_gene: TRBJ2-1; d_gene: -; v_gene: TRBV10-3; abundance: -
CDR3aa: ASSLAGENTEAF; j_gene: TRBJ1-1; d_gene: -; v_gene: TRBV5-1; abundance: -
CDR3aa: AWTNLYEQY; j_gene: TRBJ2-7; d_gene: -; v_gene: TRBV30; abundance: -
CDR3aa: AWSEGQETQY; j_gene: TRBJ2-5; d_gene: -; v_gene: TRBV30; abundance: -
CDR3aa: ASTTSGGPTDTQY; j_gene: TRBJ2-3; d_gene: TRBD2; v_gene: TRBV7-2; abundance: once
CDR3aa: ASRERDEQF; j_gene: TRBJ2-1; d_gene: -; v_gene: TRBV7-9; abundance: -
CDR3aa: ASSVVAAYNEQF; j_gene: TRBJ2-1; d_gene: -; v_gene: TRBV9; abundance: -
CDR3aa: AWRGAYEQY; j_gene: TRBJ2-7; d_gene: TRBD2; v_gene: TRBV30; abundance: -
CDR3aa: AWAMPVPGKQETQY; j_gene: TRBJ2-5; d_gene: -; v_gene: TRBV30; abundance: -
CDR3aa: ASSLDRGTQPQH; j_gene: TRBJ1-5; d_gene: TRBD1; v_gene: TRBV27; abundance: -
CDR3aa: ATHSGPTTGELF; j_gene: TRBJ2-2; d_gene: -; v_gene: TRBV15; abundance: -
CDR3aa: AWRISGRDYYEQY; j_gene: TRBJ2-7; d_gene: TRBD2; v_gene: TRBV30; abundance: few
CDR3aa: ASTQGAGLY; j_gene: TRBJ2-3; d_gene: TRBD1; v_gene: TRBV7-7; abundance: -
CDR3aa: ASSLQGAPSYGYT; j_gene: TRBJ1-2; d_gene: TRBD1; v_gene: TRBV27; abundance: -
CDR3aa: ASSLNLDLFYEQY; j_gene: TRBJ2-7; d_gene: -; v_gene: TRBV5-4; abundance: -
CDR3aa: ASSFDFAGELF; j_gene: TRBJ2-2; d_gene: -; v_gene: TRBV7-2; abundance: -
CDR3aa: ASRKEAALYEQY; j_gene: TRBJ2-7; d_gene: -; v_gene: TRBV6-5; abundance: -
CDR3aa: ASSYKGVPKSGMADTQY; j_gene: TRBJ2-3; d_gene: -; v_gene: TRBV7-8; abundance: -
CDR3aa: ASSLKIVRGNTIY; j_gene: TRBJ1-3; d_gene: -; v_gene: TRBV7-2; abundance: few